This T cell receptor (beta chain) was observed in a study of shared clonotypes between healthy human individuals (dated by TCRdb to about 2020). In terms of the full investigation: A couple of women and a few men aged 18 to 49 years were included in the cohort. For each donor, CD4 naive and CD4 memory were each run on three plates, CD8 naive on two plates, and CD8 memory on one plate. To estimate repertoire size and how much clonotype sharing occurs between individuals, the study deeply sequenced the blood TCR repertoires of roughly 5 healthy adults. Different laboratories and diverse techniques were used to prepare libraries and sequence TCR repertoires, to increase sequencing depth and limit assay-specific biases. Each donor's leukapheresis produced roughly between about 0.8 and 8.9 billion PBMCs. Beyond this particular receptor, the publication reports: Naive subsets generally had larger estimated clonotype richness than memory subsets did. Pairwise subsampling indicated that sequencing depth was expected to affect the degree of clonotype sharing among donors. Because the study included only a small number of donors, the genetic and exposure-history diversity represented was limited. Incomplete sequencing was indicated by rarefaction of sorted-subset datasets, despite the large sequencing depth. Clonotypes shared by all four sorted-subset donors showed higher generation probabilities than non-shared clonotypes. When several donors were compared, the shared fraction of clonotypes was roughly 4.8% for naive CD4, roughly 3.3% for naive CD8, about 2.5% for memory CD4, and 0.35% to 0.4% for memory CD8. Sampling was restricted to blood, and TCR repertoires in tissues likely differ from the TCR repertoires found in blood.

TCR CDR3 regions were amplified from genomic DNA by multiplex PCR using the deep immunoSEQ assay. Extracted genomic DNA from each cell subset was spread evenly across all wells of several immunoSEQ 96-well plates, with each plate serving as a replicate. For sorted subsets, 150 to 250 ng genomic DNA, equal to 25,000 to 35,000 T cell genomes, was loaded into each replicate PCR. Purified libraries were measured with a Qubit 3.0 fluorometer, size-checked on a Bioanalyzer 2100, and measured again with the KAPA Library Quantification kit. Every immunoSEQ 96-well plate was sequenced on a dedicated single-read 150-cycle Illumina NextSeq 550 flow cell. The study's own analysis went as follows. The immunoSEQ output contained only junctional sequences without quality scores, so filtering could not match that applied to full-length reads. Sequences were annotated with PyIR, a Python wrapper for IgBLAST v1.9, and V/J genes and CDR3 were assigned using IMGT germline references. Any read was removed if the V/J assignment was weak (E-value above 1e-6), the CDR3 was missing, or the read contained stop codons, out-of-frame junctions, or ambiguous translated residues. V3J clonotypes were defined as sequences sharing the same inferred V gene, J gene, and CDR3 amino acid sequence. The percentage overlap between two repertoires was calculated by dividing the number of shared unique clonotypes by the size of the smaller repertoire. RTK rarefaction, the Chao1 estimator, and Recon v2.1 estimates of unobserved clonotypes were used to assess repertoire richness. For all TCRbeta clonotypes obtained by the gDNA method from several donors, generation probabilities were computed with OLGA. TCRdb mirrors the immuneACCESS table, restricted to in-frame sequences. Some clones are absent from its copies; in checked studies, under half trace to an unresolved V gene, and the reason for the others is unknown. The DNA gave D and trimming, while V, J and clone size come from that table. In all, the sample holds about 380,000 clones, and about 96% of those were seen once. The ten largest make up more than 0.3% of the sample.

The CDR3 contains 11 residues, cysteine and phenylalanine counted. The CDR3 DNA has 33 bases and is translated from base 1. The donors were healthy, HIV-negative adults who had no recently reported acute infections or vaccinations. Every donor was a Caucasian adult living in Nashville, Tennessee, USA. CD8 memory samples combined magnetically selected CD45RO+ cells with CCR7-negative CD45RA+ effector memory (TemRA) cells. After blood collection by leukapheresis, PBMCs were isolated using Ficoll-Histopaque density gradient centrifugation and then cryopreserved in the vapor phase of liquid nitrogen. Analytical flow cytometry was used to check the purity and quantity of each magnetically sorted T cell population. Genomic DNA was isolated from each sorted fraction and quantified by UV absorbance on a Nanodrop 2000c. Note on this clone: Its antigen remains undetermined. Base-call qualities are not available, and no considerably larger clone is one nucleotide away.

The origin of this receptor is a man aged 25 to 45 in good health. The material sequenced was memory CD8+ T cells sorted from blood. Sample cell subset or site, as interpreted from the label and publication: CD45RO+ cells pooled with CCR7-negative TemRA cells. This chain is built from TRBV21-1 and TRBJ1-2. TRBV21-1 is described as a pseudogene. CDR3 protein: CASSKIAPKDF. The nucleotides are TGTGCCAGCAGCAAAATTGCACCTAAAGACTTC.